This TCR beta chain comes out of a study of blood T cell repertoires in COVID-19. Germline lookup yields CDR1 GTSNPN and CDR2 SVGIG (reference sequence). The CDR3 consists of 16 residues. Repertoires were generated with immunoSEQ multiplex PCR, while TCRdb's copy carries only in-frame clones and drops some. Of about 210,000 clones in the sample, around four fifths were seen once. This sequence originates from a man aged 40-55 years who had recovered from COVID-19. Sequencing input: PBMCs or T cells enriched from blood (not recorded which). V usage is TRBV30 and J usage is TRBJ1-2; 7 bases line up with TRBD1. CDR3 amino acids: CALILTGAGYSYGYTF. Written as DNA, the CDR3 is TGTGCACTAATCCTAACAGGGGCGGGTTATTCCTATGGCTACACCTTC.